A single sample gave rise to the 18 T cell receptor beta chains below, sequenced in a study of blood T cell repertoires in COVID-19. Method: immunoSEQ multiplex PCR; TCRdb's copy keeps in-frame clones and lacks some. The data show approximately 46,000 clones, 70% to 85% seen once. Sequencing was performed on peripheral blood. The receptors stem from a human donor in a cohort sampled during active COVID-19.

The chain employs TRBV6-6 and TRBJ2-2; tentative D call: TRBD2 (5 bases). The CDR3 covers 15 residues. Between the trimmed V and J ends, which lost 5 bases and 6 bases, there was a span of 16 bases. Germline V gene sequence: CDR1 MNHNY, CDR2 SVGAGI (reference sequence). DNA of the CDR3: TGTGCCAGCAGTAAGACCGGGGTTAACGCCGGGGAGCTGTTTTTT. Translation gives CASSKTGVNAGELFF.

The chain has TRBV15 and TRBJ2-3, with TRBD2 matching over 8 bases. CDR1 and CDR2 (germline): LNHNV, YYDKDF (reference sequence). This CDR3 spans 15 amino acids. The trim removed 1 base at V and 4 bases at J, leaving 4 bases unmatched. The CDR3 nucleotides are TGTGCCACCAGCAGAGCCGACGGGGGGGCAGATACGCAGTATTTT. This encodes CATSRADGGADTQYF.

CDR3 protein: CASSPRLARIYSYEQYF. The CDR3 region has the DNA TGTGCCAGCAGCCCCCGCCTAGCCCGAATATACTCCTACGAGCAGTACTTC. The V and J genes are TRBV14 and TRBJ2-7; TRBD2 is a possible D gene (5 bases). V was trimmed by 4 bases and J by 0 bases, leaving 19 bases between them. Looked up from germline, CDR1 is SGHDN and CDR2 is FVKESK. The CDR3 runs 17 residues.

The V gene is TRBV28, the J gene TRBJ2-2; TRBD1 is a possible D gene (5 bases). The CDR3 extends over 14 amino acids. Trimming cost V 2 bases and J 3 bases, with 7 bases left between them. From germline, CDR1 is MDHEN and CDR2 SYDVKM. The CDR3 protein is CASSLTGYTGELFF. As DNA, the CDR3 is TGTGCCAGCAGTTTAACAGGCTACACCGGGGAGCTGTTTTTT.

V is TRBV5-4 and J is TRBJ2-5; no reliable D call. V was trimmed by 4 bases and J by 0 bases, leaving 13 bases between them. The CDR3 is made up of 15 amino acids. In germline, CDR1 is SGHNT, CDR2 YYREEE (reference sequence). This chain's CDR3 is CASSQDQKYQETQYF. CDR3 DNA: TGTGCCAGCAGCCAAGATCAGAAGTACCAAGAGACCCAGTACTTC.

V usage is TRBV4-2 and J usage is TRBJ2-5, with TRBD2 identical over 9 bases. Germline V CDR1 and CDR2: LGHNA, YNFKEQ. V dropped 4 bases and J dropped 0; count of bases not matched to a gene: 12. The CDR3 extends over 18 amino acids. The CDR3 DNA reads TGTGCCAGCAGCCCCCTCCAGGCCAGCGGGGGGAACCAAGAGACCCAGTACTTC. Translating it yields CASSPLQASGGNQETQYF.

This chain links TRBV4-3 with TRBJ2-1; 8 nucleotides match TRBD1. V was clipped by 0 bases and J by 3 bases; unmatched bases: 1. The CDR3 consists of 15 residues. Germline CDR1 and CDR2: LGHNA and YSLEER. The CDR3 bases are TGCGCCAGCAGCCAAGACGGACAGGGCTACAATGAGCAGTTCTTC. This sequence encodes CASSQDGQGYNEQFF.

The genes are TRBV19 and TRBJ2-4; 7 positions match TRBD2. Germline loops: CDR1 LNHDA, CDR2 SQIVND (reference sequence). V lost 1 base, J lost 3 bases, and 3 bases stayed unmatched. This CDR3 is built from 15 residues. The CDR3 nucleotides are TGTGCCAGTAGTATAGCCCGGGGGGTCAAAAACATTCAGTACTTC. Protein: CASSIARGVKNIQYF.

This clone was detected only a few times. The CDR3 spells CASRQADTQYF. The CDR3 nucleotides are TGTGCCAGCAGACAGGCAGATACGCAGTATTTT. The chain employs TRBV28 and TRBJ2-3; D might be TRBD1 (5 bases). V gave up 6 bases and J gave up 4 bases, with 5 bases separating them. Germline CDR1 reads MDHEN; CDR2 reads SYDVKM. The CDR3 length is 11 residues.

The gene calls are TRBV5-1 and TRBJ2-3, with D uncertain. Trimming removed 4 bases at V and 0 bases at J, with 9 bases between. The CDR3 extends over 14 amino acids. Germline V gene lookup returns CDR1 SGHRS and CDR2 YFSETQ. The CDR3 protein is CASSHTASTDTQYF. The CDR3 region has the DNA TGCGCCAGCAGCCATACAGCTAGCACAGATACGCAGTATTTT.

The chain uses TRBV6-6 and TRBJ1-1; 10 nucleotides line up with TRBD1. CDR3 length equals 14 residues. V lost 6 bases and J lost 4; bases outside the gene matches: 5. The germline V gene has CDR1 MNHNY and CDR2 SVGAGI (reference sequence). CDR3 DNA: TGTGCCAGCAGCCCCGGACAGGGGGTCACTGAAGCTTTCTTT. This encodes CASSPGQGVTEAFF.

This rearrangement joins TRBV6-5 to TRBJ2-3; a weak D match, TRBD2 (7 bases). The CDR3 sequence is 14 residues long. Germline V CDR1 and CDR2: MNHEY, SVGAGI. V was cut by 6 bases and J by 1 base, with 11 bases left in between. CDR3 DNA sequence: TGTGCCAGCAGGGAGGGGGGGGGCACAGATACGCAGTATTTT. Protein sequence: CASREGGGTDTQYF.

CDR3 amino acids: CASSLVGSQETQYF. Written as DNA, the CDR3 is TGCGCCAGCAGCTTGGTTGGCAGTCAAGAGACCCAGTACTTC. V is TRBV5-1 and J is TRBJ2-5; D uncertain. Germline CDR1 and CDR2: SGHRS and YFSETQ. This CDR3 contains 14 residues. V lost 0 bases and J 2 bases, leaving 8 bases between the germline ends.

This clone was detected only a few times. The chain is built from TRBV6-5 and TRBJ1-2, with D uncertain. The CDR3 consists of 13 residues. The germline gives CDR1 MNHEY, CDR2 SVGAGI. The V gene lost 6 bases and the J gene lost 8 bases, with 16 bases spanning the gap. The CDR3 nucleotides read TGTGCCAGCAGCCCACTATCCCTGGAAGGCTACACCTTC. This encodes CASSPLSLEGYTF.

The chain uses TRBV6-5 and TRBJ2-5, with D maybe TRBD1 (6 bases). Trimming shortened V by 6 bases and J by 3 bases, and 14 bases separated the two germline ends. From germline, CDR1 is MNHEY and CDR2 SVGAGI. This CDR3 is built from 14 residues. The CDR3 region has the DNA TGTGCCAGCAGCCTCGGACAGTTGAAAGAGACCCAGTACTTC. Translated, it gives CASSLGQLKETQYF.

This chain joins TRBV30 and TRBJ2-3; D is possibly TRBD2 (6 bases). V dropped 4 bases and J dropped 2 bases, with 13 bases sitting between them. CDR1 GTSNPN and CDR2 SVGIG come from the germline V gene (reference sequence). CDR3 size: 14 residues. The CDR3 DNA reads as TGTGCCTGGAAATGGGGGGTAAACACAGATACGCAGTATTTT. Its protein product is CAWKWGVNTDTQYF.

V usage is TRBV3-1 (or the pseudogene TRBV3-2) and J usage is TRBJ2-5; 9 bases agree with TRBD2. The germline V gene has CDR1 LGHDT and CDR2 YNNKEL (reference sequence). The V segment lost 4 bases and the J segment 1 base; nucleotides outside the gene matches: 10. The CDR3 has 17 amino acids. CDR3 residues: CASSLRLAGRLQETQYF. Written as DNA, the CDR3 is TGTGCCAGCAGCCTTCGGCTAGCGGGGCGACTCCAAGAGACCCAGTACTTC.

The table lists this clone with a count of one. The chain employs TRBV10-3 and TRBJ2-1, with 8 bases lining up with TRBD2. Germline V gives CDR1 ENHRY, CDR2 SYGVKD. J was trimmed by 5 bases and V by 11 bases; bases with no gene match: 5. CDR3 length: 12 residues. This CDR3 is CARGGENNEQFF. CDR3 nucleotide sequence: TGTGCCCGGGGGGGGGAGAACAATGAGCAGTTCTTC.